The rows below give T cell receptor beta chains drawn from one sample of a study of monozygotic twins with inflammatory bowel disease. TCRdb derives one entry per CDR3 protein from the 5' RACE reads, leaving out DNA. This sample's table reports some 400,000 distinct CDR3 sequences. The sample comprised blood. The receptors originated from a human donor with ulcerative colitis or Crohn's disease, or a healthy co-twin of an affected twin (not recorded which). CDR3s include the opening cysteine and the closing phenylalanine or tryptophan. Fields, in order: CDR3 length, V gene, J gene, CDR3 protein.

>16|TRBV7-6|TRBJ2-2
CASSIGLAIRQGELFF
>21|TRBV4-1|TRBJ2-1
CASSQRLGRGYRGATYNEQLF
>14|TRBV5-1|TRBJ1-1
CASSVPSSGTEAFF
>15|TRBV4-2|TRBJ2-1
CASSQYSGGAGEQFF
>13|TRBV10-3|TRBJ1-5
CAISGQSNQPQHF
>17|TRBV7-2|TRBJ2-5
CASSLIGTSGNQETQYF
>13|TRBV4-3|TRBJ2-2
CASSLSGPGELFF
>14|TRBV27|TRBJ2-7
CASSFSLLSSEQYF
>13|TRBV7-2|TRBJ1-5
CASSLTPTKPQHF
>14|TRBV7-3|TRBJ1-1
CASSDDGGNTEAFF
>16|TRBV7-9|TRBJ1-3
CASSLGQGSSGNTIYF
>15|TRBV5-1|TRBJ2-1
CASSFRGGEYNEQFF
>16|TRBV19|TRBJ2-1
CASSSWASGFYNEQFF
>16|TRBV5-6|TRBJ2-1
CASSSLFMPIGNEQFF
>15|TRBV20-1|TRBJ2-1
CSAEGSRRSYNEQFF
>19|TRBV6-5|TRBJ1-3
CASSYRGQGPTGHGNTIYF
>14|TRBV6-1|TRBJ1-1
CASRVGQAYTEAFF
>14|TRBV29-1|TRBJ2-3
CSVETTASTDTQYF
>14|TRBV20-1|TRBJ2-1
CSAQDRGMYNEQFF
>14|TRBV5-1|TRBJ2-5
CASAPGGIGETQYF
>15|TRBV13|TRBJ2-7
CASSLLQGRAGEQYF
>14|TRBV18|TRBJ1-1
CASSPNGGNTEAFF
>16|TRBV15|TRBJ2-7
CATSRVRGGGTYEQYF